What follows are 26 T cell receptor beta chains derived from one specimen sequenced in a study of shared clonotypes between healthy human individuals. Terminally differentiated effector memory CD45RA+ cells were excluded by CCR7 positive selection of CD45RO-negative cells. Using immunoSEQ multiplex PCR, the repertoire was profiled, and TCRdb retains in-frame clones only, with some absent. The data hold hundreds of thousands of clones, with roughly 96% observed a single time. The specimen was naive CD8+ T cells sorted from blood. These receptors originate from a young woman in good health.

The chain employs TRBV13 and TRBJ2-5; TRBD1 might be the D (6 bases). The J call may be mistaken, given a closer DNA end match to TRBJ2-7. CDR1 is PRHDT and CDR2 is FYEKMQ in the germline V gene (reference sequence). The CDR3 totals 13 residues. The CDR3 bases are TGTGCCAGCAGCCGACCCGGACAGTACGAGCAGTACTTC. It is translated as CASSRPGQYEQYF.

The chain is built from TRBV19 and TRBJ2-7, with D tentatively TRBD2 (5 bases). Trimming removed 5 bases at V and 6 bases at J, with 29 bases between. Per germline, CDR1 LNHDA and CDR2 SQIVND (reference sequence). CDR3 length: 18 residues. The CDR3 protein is CASSPHPSTARAAGEQYF. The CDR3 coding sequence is TGTGCCAGTAGTCCCCACCCATCGACGGCGCGGGCCGCGGGCGAGCAGTACTTC.

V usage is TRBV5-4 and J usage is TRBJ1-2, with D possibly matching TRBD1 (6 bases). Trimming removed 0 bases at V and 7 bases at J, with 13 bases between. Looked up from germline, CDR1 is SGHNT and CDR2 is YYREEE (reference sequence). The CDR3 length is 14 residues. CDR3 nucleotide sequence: TGTGCCAGCAGCTTGGCCGGGGGCGGGCTTGGCTACACCTTC. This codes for CASSLAGGGLGYTF.

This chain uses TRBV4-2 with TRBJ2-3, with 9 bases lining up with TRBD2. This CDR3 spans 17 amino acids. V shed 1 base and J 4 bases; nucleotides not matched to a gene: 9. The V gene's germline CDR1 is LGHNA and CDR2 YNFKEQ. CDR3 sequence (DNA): TGTGCCAGCAGCCAAGGGTATGAGCGGGAGGAGGCAGATACGCAGTATTTT. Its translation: CASSQGYEREEADTQYF.

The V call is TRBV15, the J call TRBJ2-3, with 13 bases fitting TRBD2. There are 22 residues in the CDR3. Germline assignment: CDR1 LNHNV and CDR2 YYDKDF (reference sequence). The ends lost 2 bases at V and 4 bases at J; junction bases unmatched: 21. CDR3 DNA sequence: TGTGCCACCAGCAGACCCCACCAACCGGGACTAGCGGGATCCCCCATCCCAGATACGCAGTATTTT. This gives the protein CATSRPHQPGLAGSPIPDTQYF.

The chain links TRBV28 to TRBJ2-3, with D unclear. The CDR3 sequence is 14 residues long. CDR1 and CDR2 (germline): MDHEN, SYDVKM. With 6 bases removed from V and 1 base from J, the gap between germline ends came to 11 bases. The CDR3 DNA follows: TGTGCCAGCAGACCGAGACCGGGCACAGATACGCAGTATTTT. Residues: CASRPRPGTDTQYF. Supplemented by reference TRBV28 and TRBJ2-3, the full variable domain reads DVKVTQSSRYLVKRTGEKVFLECVQDMDHENMFWYRQDPGLGLRLIYFSYDVKMKEKGDIPEGYSVSREKKERFSLILESASTNQTSMYLCASRPRPGTDTQYFGPGTRLTVL.

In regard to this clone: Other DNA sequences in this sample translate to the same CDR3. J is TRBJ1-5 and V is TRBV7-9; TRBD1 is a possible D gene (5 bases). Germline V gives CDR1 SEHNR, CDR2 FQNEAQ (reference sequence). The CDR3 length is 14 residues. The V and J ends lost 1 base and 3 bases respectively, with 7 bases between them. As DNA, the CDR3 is TGTGCCAGCAGCTTAGGGGGCACCAATCAGCCCCAGCATTTT. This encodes CASSLGGTNQPQHF.

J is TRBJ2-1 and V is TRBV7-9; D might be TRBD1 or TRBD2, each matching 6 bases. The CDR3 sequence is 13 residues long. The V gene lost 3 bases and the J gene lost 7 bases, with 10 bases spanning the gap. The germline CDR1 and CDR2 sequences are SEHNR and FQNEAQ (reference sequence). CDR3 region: CASSFEGGNEQFF. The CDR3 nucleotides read TGTGCCAGCAGCTTCGAAGGGGGGAATGAGCAGTTCTTC.

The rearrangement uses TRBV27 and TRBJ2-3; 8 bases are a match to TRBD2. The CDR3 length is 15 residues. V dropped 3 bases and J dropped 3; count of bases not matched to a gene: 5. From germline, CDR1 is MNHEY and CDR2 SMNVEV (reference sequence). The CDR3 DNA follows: TGTGCCAGCAGTTTGCAGCGGGAGTTTACAGATACGCAGTATTTT. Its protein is CASSLQREFTDTQYF.

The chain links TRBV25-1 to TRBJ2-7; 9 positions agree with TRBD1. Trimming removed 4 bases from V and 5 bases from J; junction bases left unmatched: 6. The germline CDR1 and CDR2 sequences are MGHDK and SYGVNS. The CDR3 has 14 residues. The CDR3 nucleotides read TGTGCCAGCAGTGCGGGGACAGGGTACCACGAGCAGTACTTC. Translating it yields CASSAGTGYHEQYF.

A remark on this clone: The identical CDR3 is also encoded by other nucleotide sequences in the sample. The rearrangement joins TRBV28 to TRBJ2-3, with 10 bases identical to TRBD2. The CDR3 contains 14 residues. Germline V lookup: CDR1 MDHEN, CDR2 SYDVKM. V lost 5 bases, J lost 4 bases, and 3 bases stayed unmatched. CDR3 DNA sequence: TGTGCCAGCAGTCTAGCGGGAGAAGCAGATACGCAGTATTTT. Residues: CASSLAGEADTQYF.

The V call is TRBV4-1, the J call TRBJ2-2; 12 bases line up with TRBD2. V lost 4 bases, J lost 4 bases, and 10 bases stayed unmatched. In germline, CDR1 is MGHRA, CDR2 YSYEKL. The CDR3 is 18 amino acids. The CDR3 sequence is CASSLRLAGVESTGELFF. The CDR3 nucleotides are TGCGCCAGCAGCCTAAGACTAGCGGGAGTAGAGAGCACCGGGGAGCTGTTTTTT.

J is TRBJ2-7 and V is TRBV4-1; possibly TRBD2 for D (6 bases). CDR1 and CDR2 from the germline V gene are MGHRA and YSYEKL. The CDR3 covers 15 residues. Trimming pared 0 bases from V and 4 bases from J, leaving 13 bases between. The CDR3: CASSQEYGTGYEQYF. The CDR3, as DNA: TGCGCCAGCAGCCAAGAATACGGGACTGGTTACGAGCAGTACTTC.

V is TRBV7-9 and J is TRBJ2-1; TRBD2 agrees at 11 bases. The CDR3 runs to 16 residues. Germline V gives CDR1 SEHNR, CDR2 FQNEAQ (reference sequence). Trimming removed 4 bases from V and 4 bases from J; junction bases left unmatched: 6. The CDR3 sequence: CASSSTGTSGYNEQFF. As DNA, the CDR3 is TGTGCCAGCAGCTCGACCGGGACTAGCGGTTACAATGAGCAGTTCTTC.

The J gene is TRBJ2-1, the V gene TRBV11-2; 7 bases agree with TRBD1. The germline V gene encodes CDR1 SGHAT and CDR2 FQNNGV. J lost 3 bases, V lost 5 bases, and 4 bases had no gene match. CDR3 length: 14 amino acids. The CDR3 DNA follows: TGTGCCAGCAGCCGGGACAGTTACTACAATGAGCAGTTCTTC. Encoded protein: CASSRDSYYNEQFF.

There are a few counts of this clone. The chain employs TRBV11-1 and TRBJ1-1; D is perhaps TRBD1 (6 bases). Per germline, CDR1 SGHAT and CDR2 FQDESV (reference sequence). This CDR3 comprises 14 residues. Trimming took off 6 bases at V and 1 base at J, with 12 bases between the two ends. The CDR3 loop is CASSYRVWNTEAFF. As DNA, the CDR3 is TGTGCCAGCAGTTACAGGGTTTGGAACACTGAAGCTTTCTTT.

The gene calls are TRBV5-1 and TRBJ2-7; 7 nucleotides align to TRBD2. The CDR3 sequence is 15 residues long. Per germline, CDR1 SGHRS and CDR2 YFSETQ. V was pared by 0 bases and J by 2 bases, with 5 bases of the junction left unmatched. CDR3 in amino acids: CASSLAASGAYEQYF. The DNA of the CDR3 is TGCGCCAGCAGCTTGGCGGCTAGCGGTGCCTACGAGCAGTACTTC.

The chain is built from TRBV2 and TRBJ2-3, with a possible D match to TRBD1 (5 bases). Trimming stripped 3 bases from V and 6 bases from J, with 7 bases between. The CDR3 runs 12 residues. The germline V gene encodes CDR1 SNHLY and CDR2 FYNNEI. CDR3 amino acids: CASSEQGDTQYF. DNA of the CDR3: TGTGCCAGCAGTGAGCAGGGTGATACGCAGTATTTT.

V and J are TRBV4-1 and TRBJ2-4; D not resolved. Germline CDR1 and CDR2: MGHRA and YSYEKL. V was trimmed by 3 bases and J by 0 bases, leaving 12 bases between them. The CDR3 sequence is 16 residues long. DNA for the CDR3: TGCGCCAGCAGCCAGATTCACCTCCTAGCCAAAAACATTCAGTACTTC. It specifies CASSQIHLLAKNIQYF.

In DNA form, the CDR3 reads TGTGCCAGCAGTTTTAGGAGGGGATTTCTCGATGAGCAGTTCTTC. Translating it yields CASSFRRGFLDEQFF. The chain is built from TRBV27 and TRBJ2-1, with a weak D call TRBD2 (6 bases). Trimming took off 3 bases at V and 8 bases at J, with 17 bases between the two ends. The germline gives CDR1 MNHEY, CDR2 SMNVEV (reference sequence). The CDR3 runs 15 residues.

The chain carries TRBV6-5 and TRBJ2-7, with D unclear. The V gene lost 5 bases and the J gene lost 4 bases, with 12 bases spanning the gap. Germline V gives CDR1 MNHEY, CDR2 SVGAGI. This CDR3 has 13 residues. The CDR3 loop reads CASSPGSSYEQYF. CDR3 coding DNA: TGTGCCAGCAGTCCAGGAAGCAGTTACGAGCAGTACTTC.

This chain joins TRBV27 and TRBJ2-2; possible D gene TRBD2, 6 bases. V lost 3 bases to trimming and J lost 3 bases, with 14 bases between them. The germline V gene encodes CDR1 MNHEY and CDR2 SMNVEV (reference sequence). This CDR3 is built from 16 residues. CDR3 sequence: CASSFISQRDTGELFF. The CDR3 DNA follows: TGTGCCAGCAGTTTCATCAGCCAGCGGGACACCGGGGAGCTGTTTTTT.

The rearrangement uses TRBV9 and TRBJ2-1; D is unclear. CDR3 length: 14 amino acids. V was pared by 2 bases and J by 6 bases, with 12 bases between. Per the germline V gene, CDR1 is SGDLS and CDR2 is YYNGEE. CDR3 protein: CASSVSKSANEQFF. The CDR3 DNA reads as TGTGCCAGCAGCGTCTCCAAGAGCGCCAATGAGCAGTTCTTC. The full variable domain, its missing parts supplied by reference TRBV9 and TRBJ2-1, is DSGVTQTPKHLITATGQRVTLRCSPRSGDLSVYWYQQSLDQGLQFLIQYYNGEERAKGNILERFSAQQFPDLHSELNLSSLELGDSALYFCASSVSKSANEQFFGPGTRLTVL.

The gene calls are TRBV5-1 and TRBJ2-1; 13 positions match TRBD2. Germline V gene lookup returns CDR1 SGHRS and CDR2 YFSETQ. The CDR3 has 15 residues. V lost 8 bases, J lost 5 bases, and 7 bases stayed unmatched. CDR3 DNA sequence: TGCGCCAGTTGCCGGACTAGCGGGAGCCACAATGAGCAGTTCTTC. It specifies CASCRTSGSHNEQFF.

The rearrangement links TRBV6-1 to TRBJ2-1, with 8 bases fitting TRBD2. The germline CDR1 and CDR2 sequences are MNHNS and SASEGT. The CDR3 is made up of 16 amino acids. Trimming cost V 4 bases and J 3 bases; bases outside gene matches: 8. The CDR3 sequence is CASSALRAGGYNEQFF. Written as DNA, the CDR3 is TGTGCCAGCAGTGCCCTTAGGGCGGGAGGCTACAATGAGCAGTTCTTC.

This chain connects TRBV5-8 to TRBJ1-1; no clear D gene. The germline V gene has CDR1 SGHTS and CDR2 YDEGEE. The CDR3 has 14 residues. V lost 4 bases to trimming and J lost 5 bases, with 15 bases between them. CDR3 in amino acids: CASSLQIYRTEAFF. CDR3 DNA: TGTGCCAGCAGCCTGCAAATTTATCGTACTGAAGCTTTCTTT.